This is a list of T cell receptor beta chains from one sample in a study of CD8+ T cells in alopecia areata. Assay: immunoSEQ multiplex PCR; the TCRdb copy retains only in-frame clones and omits some. Of 25,000 to 35,000 clones detected, 62% appear once; the ten largest clones hold 15% to 20%. The sample comprised NKG2D-high CD8+ T cells sorted from blood. The receptors come from a human donor with alopecia areata. Each CDR3 is given with its conserved first and last residue. The D gene is left open where the match is weak. Expanded clones get a size class; other rows say once, few or many, or leave the size out.

v_call: TRBV19
j_call: TRBJ2-2
clone_size: few
d_call: -
cdr3_aa: CASSFVSGELFF

v_call: TRBV7-9
j_call: TRBJ1-1
clone_size: -
d_call: -
cdr3_aa: CAGRTGTEAFF

v_call: TRBV19
j_call: TRBJ2-7
clone_size: -
d_call: TRBD2
cdr3_aa: CASSPGLAGENEQYF

v_call: TRBV4-2
j_call: TRBJ1-1
clone_size: few
d_call: -
cdr3_aa: CASSFLRGARDTEAFF

v_call: TRBV29-1
j_call: TRBJ1-1
clone_size: -
d_call: -
cdr3_aa: CSVGPDVNTEAFF

v_call: TRBV4-1
j_call: TRBJ2-6
clone_size: -
d_call: -
cdr3_aa: CASSQAYARHFGANVLTF

v_call: TRBV5-1
j_call: TRBJ2-7
clone_size: -
d_call: -
cdr3_aa: CASSWIRQGSYEQYF

v_call: TRBV25-1
j_call: TRBJ2-1
clone_size: -
d_call: -
cdr3_aa: CASSLPYNNEQFF

v_call: TRBV9
j_call: TRBJ1-1
clone_size: once
d_call: TRBD1
cdr3_aa: CASSVVTGRGFTEAFF

v_call: TRBV27
j_call: TRBJ2-7
clone_size: -
d_call: -
cdr3_aa: CASSYGPYEQYF

v_call: TRBV14
j_call: TRBJ1-5
clone_size: few
d_call: -
cdr3_aa: CASSPSWESQPQHF

v_call: TRBV6-6
j_call: TRBJ2-1
clone_size: -
d_call: -
cdr3_aa: CASSYLAIEQFF

v_call: TRBV4-3
j_call: TRBJ1-1
clone_size: once
d_call: -
cdr3_aa: CASSRGSGTEAFF

v_call: TRBV9
j_call: TRBJ2-3
clone_size: once
d_call: -
cdr3_aa: CASSVVAADTQYF

v_call: TRBV27
j_call: TRBJ2-7
clone_size: -
d_call: TRBD2
cdr3_aa: CASSFGTSGTYEQYF

v_call: TRBV14
j_call: TRBJ2-7
clone_size: -
d_call: -
cdr3_aa: CASSRNNYEQYF

v_call: TRBV29-1
j_call: TRBJ2-7
clone_size: few
d_call: -
cdr3_aa: CSVRWGNEQYF

v_call: TRBV5-1
j_call: TRBJ2-2
clone_size: -
d_call: -
cdr3_aa: CASSLVLRNAGELFF

v_call: TRBV30
j_call: TRBJ2-3
clone_size: once
d_call: TRBD2
cdr3_aa: CAWRDRLAGGSTDTQYF

v_call: TRBV7-6
j_call: TRBJ1-2
clone_size: few
d_call: TRBD1
cdr3_aa: CASSFQTGGGSYGYTF

v_call: TRBV7-9
j_call: TRBJ2-1
clone_size: -
d_call: TRBD2
cdr3_aa: CASSSGLVIYNEQFF

v_call: TRBV28
j_call: TRBJ2-1
clone_size: -
d_call: TRBD1
cdr3_aa: CASSRDRSPYNEQFF

v_call: TRBV7-9
j_call: -
clone_size: -
d_call: -
cdr3_aa: CASSLTDYEQYF

v_call: TRBV7-9
j_call: TRBJ2-2
clone_size: few
d_call: -
cdr3_aa: CASSSGAGELFF